These 30 T cell receptor beta chains were all obtained from the same sample, sequenced in a study of shared clonotypes between healthy human individuals. Only in-frame clones appear in the TCRdb table, and some are missing; sequencing was by immunoSEQ multiplex PCR. Of 740,000 or so clones in the sample, 73% were seen once. Input material: memory CD4+ T cells sorted from blood. Stated subset: CD45RA-negative fraction. These receptors originate from a woman in her twenties or thirties in good health.

V usage is TRBV5-1 and J usage is TRBJ2-5; the D gene could be TRBD1 or TRBD2 (5 bases each). This CDR3 is 14 amino acids long. V dropped 6 bases and J dropped 1 base, with 13 bases sitting between them. The V gene's germline CDR1 is SGHRS and CDR2 YFSETQ. CDR3 bases: TGCGCCAGCACCTTAGGGACGGCCCAAGAGACCCAGTACTTC. Translated: CASTLGTAQETQYF.

To note about this clone: The final CDR3 position lacks the conserved phenylalanine or tryptophan, pointing to a likely read error. Because the CDR3's place on the DNA is in doubt, the DNA is left out and the CDR3 is given as listed by TCRdb. V usage is TRBV4-1 and J usage is TRBJ2-7; the table's D call, TRBD1, was not checked against the DNA. The CDR3 is made up of 12 amino acids, end residues included. Germline loops: CDR1 MGHRA, CDR2 YSYEKL. Here the CDR3 reads CASSQAGTVLAY.

This clone was counted a single time. This chain links TRBV6-4 with TRBJ2-2; TRBD2 aligns across 11 bases. After removal of 5 bases from V and 7 bases from J, the junction contained 6 bases not matched to a gene. Per the germline V gene, CDR1 is MRHNA and CDR2 is SNTAGT. The CDR3 runs 15 residues. Written as DNA, the CDR3 is TGTGCCAGCAGTCGACTAGCGGGATACAGCGGGGAGCTGTTTTTT. Translation: CASSRLAGYSGELFF.

Comments on this clone: Other nucleotide sequences from this sample produce the same CDR3. The V call is TRBV19, the J call TRBJ1-1; D gene unclear. The germline V and J ends were trimmed by 3 bases and 1 base, with 6 bases remaining between them. Germline V gives CDR1 LNHDA, CDR2 SQIVND (reference sequence). The length of the CDR3 is 13 residues. This chain's CDR3 is CASSIRGNTEAFF. For the CDR3, the DNA is TGTGCCAGTAGTATCAGAGGGAACACTGAAGCTTTCTTT.

The V and J genes are TRBV19 and TRBJ1-2; TRBD1 is a possible D gene (6 bases). The germline V gene encodes CDR1 LNHDA and CDR2 SQIVND (reference sequence). The V end lost 7 bases, the J end lost 8 bases, and 14 bases lay between the germline ends. This CDR3 comprises 12 residues. CDR3 loop: CASNPTGLGYTF. The CDR3 coding sequence is TGTGCCAGTAACCCGACAGGTCTGGGCTACACCTTC.

J is TRBJ2-7 and V is TRBV6-5; possible D gene TRBD1, 6 bases. This CDR3 contains 15 residues. V lost 5 bases and J lost 3, with 17 bases in between. Germline CDR1 reads MNHEY; CDR2 reads SVGAGI. CDR3 DNA: TGTGCCAGCAGTCCCCAACAGGGAAGATACTACGAGCAGTACTTC. This sequence encodes CASSPQQGRYYEQYF.

The chain carries TRBV28 and TRBJ2-1, with D tentatively TRBD2 (5 bases). This CDR3 is 15 amino acids long. The V gene lost 5 bases and the J gene lost 1 base, with 12 bases spanning the gap. Germline CDR1 MDHEN, CDR2 SYDVKM. The DNA for the CDR3 is TGTGCCAGCAGTCAAACTAGTAGGTCCTACAATGAGCAGTTCTTC. Protein: CASSQTSRSYNEQFF.

V is TRBV19 and J is TRBJ2-4, with TRBD1 matching over 9 bases. Germline V gene data show CDR1 as LNHDA and CDR2 as SQIVND (reference sequence). This CDR3 is 16 amino acids long. V lost 5 bases, J lost 0 bases, and 5 bases stayed unmatched. CDR3 coding DNA: TGTGCCAGTAGTCTTGGGACAGGGTTAGCCAAAAACATTCAGTACTTC. Its translation: CASSLGTGLAKNIQYF.

There are a few counts of this clone. V usage is TRBV28 and J usage is TRBJ2-2; 8 positions agree with TRBD2. Germline values: CDR1 MDHEN, CDR2 SYDVKM. There are 15 residues in the CDR3. The trim removed 7 bases at V and 5 bases at J, leaving 9 bases unmatched. CDR3 in DNA: TGTGCCAGCACCCACGGGGGGGTCGAAACCGGGGAGCTGTTTTTT. Translating it yields CASTHGGVETGELFF.

The chain carries TRBV6-6 and TRBJ1-1, with a possible D match to TRBD1 (6 bases). This CDR3 is 15 amino acids long. From germline, CDR1 is MNHNY and CDR2 SVGAGI (reference sequence). V lost 7 bases to trimming and J lost 1 base, with 16 bases between them. This CDR3 reads CASIAPGGRNTEAFF. The CDR3 region has the DNA TGTGCCAGCATCGCGCCGGGGGGGCGGAACACTGAAGCTTTCTTT.

The genes are TRBV11-2 and TRBJ2-7; the D is unclear. Germline CDR1 and CDR2: SGHAT and FQNNGV. V gave up 0 bases and J gave up 3 bases, with 12 bases separating them. The CDR3 is made up of 15 amino acids. This CDR3 reads CASSLDLTWDYEQYF. The CDR3 nucleotides read TGTGCCAGCAGCTTAGATCTTACGTGGGACTACGAGCAGTACTTC.

The chain joins TRBV2 to TRBJ2-1, with D tentatively TRBD2 (6 bases). The V and J ends lost 5 bases and 7 bases respectively, with 18 bases between them. This CDR3 region has 15 residues. Germline V gene sequence: CDR1 SNHLY, CDR2 FYNNEI. CDR3 bases: TGTGCCAGCAGTTTACTAGCCCAGAGGGTGAATGAGCAGTTCTTC. This translates into CASSLLAQRVNEQFF.

V and J are TRBV2 and TRBJ1-2, with D maybe TRBD1 (5 bases). V lost 0 bases and J 2 bases, leaving 7 bases between the germline ends. Germline CDR1 is SNHLY and CDR2 is FYNNEI. The CDR3 sequence is 14 residues long. CDR3 residues: CASSEAGRNYGYTF. CDR3 coding DNA: TGTGCCAGCAGTGAAGCGGGACGGAACTATGGCTACACCTTC.

The table lists this clone with a count of one. V gene TRBV6-5 combines with J gene TRBJ2-2; 7 positions match TRBD2. CDR1 MNHEY and CDR2 SVGAGI come from the germline V gene. V dropped 8 bases and J dropped 1; count of bases not matched to a gene: 4. The CDR3 has 14 amino acids. DNA of the CDR3: TGTGCCAGCCAGCGGGGAAGGAACACCGGGGAGCTGTTTTTT. Protein: CASQRGRNTGELFF.

The chain uses TRBV15 and TRBJ1-5; tentative D call: TRBD1 (5 bases). Trimming took 1 base from V and 1 from J, leaving 5 bases between them. Germline lookup yields CDR1 LNHNV and CDR2 YYDKDF (reference sequence). This CDR3 comprises 14 residues. This CDR3 is CATSRGGSNQPQHF. In nucleotides, the CDR3 is TGTGCCACCAGCAGAGGGGGCAGCAATCAGCCCCAGCATTTT.

This clone has only a few counts. This chain links TRBV25-1 with TRBJ1-2; 8 bases align to TRBD1. After removal of 5 bases from V and 8 bases from J, the junction contained 4 bases not matched to a gene. The CDR3 sequence is 12 residues long. Germline assignment: CDR1 MGHDK and CDR2 SYGVNS. In nucleotides, the CDR3 is TGTGCCAGCAGTCAGGGGGCGAGCGGCTACACCTTC. The encoded protein is CASSQGASGYTF.

The rearrangement links TRBV27 to TRBJ2-5, with 11 bases aligning to TRBD2. Germline CDR1 MNHEY, CDR2 SMNVEV (reference sequence). The CDR3 is made up of 17 amino acids. V lost 5 bases to trimming and J lost 4 bases; unmatched junction nucleotides: 12. The CDR3 protein is CASSHTLAGGGRETQYF. The CDR3 bases are TGTGCCAGCAGTCACACCTTAGCGGGAGGGGGTCGAGAGACCCAGTACTTC.

V and J are TRBV19 and TRBJ1-2; D might be TRBD1 (5 bases). The CDR3 is made up of 14 amino acids. The V end lost 5 bases, the J end lost 1 base, and 11 bases lay between the germline ends. Germline loops: CDR1 LNHDA, CDR2 SQIVND (reference sequence). CDR3 DNA sequence: TGTGCCAGTAGTCCGCCGACAGTTAACTATGGCTACACCTTC. It encodes CASSPPTVNYGYTF.

This sequence joins TRBV27 and TRBJ2-1, with no clear D. Trimming took off 2 bases at V and 6 bases at J, with 11 bases between the two ends. This CDR3 spans 14 amino acids. Germline V gene data show CDR1 as MNHEY and CDR2 as SMNVEV (reference sequence). The CDR3 DNA sequence: TGTGCCAGCAGTTTACGACACCTAAGCAATGAGCAGTTCTTC. This codes for CASSLRHLSNEQFF.

The chain joins TRBV30 to TRBJ1-2, with D maybe TRBD1 (5 bases). V was clipped by 0 bases and J by 4 bases, with 12 bases between them. The CDR3 spans 14 residues. Germline V gene lookup returns CDR1 GTSNPN and CDR2 SVGIG (reference sequence). In DNA form, the CDR3 reads TGTGCCTGGAGTGTACAGCGGGGGACCTATGGCTACACCTTC. Amino acids: CAWSVQRGTYGYTF.

This clone was seen a single time. The gene calls are TRBV28 and TRBJ2-5; 11 bases line up with TRBD2. Per the germline V gene, CDR1 is MDHEN and CDR2 is SYDVKM. V gave up 1 base and J gave up 5 bases; unmatched junction bases: 9. The CDR3 loop spans 17 amino acids. CDR3 sequence reads: CASSLSVLAGVYETQYF. The CDR3 DNA is TGTGCCAGCAGTTTATCGGTACTAGCGGGAGTATACGAGACCCAGTACTTC.

The rearrangement links TRBV5-4 to TRBJ1-2, with D possibly matching TRBD1 (5 bases). Germline values: CDR1 SGHNT, CDR2 YYREEE (reference sequence). V lost 4 bases and J lost 2, with 12 bases in between. The CDR3 is made up of 14 amino acids. The DNA of the CDR3 is TGTGCCAGCAGCCCCGGGACGGTAAACTATGGCTACACCTTC. Its translation: CASSPGTVNYGYTF.

The chain carries TRBV29-1 and TRBJ2-3, with D perhaps TRBD1 or TRBD2 (5 bases each). This CDR3 comprises 13 residues. Germline assignment: CDR1 SQVTM and CDR2 ANQGSEA. Trimming took 5 bases from V and 6 from J, leaving 15 bases between them. CDR3 sequence (DNA): TGCAGCGTTTTCGGGTTCTGGGACGATACGCAGTATTTT. Translating it yields CSVFGFWDDTQYF.

CDR3 protein: CASRGDFKNIQYF. CDR3 coding DNA: TGTGCCTCGCGTGGGGACTTCAAAAACATTCAGTACTTC. The chain couples TRBV2 to TRBJ2-4, with D possibly being TRBD2 (6 bases). The CDR3 is 13 residues long. V shed 11 bases and J shed 3 bases, with 14 bases lying between them. Germline V CDR1 and CDR2: SNHLY, FYNNEI.

The chain recombines TRBV19 with TRBJ2-1; 8 bases are a match to TRBD2. V gave up 5 bases and J gave up 8 bases; unmatched junction bases: 29. The CDR3 is 21 residues long. Germline assignment: CDR1 LNHDA and CDR2 SQIVND (reference sequence). The CDR3 spells CASSPQVGGSGVPSVSYEQFF. In nucleotides, the CDR3 is TGTGCCAGTAGTCCTCAGGTCGGAGGTAGCGGGGTTCCGTCCGTTAGTTATGAGCAGTTCTTC. Filled out from reference TRBV19 and TRBJ2-1, the complete variable domain reads DGGITQSPKYLFRKEGQNVTLSCEQNLNHDAMYWYRQDPGQGLRLIYYSQIVNDFQKGDIAEGYSVSREKKESFPLTVTSAQKNPTAFYLCASSPQVGGSGVPSVSYEQFFGPGTRLTVL.

This clone has a handful of counts. In DNA form, the CDR3 reads TGCGCCAGCAGCTTGGGACAGTTGACGAACACCGGGGAGCTGTTTTTT. Amino acids: CASSLGQLTNTGELFF. This rearrangement joins TRBV5-1 to TRBJ2-2; tentatively, D is TRBD1 (5 bases). Germline loops: CDR1 SGHRS, CDR2 YFSETQ. This CDR3 spans 16 amino acids. Trimming cost V 0 bases and J 0 bases, with 9 bases left between them.

CDR3: CASRYTRTGGGQPQHF. In DNA form, the CDR3 reads TGTGCCAGCAGGTATACCCGGACAGGAGGTGGTCAGCCCCAGCATTTT. The rearrangement uses TRBV28 and TRBJ1-5; TRBD1 aligns across 7 bases. This CDR3 comprises 16 residues. CDR1 is MDHEN and CDR2 is SYDVKM in the germline V gene. The V and J ends lost 6 bases and 6 bases, in that order; junction bases with no gene match: 14. Complete variable domain (other parts from reference TRBV28 and TRBJ1-5): DVKVTQSSRYLVKRTGEKVFLECVQDMDHENMFWYRQDPGLGLRLIYFSYDVKMKEKGDIPEGYSVSREKKERFSLILESASTNQTSMYLCASRYTRTGGGQPQHFGDGTRLSIL.

The genes are TRBV5-4 and TRBJ2-7; D gene uncertain. The CDR3 spans 14 residues. Germline V lookup: CDR1 SGHNT, CDR2 YYREEE (reference sequence). Trimming removed 3 bases at V and 0 bases at J, with 10 bases between. The CDR3 reads CASSSRQDSYEQYF. DNA of the CDR3: TGTGCCAGCAGCTCCAGACAAGACTCCTACGAGCAGTACTTC.

V gene TRBV7-2 combines with J gene TRBJ1-1, with 10 bases aligning to TRBD1. Per germline, CDR1 SGHTA and CDR2 FQGNSA. The ends lost 2 bases at V and 3 bases at J; junction bases unmatched: 3. This CDR3 region has 15 residues. The CDR3 coding sequence is TGTGCCAGCAGCTTACGCGGGACAGGGGACACTGAAGCTTTCTTT. This encodes CASSLRGTGDTEAFF.

This chain uses TRBV29-1 with TRBJ2-7; D unresolved. V gave up 4 bases and J gave up 3 bases, with 10 bases separating them. CDR1 is SQVTM and CDR2 is ANQGSEA in the germline V gene. This CDR3 has 12 amino acids. CDR3 amino acids: CSVGLGLYEQYF. The CDR3 DNA follows: TGCAGCGTTGGCCTGGGCCTCTACGAGCAGTACTTC.